The 18 T cell receptor beta chains presented below share a single source sample, sequenced in a study of post-analysis software for immune sequencing data. Findings and limits, study-wide: The study found TRBV5-6, TRBV5-1 and TRBV20-1 among five TRBV segments more frequent in patients than controls.

These receptors' antigens are unknown. Researchers reported that TCR beta cDNA libraries carried unique molecular identifiers. TCRdb itself ran the PCR reads through MiXCR, one entry per CDR3 protein. The sample includes under 200,000 distinct CDR3 sequences, approximately 29% seen only once; the top ten take 3% to 3.5%. The sequencing sample was made of blood. The receptors derive from a girl aged 2-17 years with multiple sclerosis.

About this clonotype itself: A single base separates this from a much larger clone, so it may be a read error. The V call is TRBV15, the J call TRBJ2-1, with a weak D call TRBD1 (7 bases). Germline assignment: CDR1 LNHNV and CDR2 YYDKDF (reference sequence). CDR3 length equals 13 residues. V gave up 5 bases and J gave up 10 bases, with 15 bases separating them. The CDR3 sequence: CATSPGGFYEQFF. The CDR3 nucleotides read TGTGCCACCAGCCCAGGGGGGTTCTACGAGCAGTTCTTC.

This sequence joins TRBV6-5 and TRBJ1-2; TRBD1 matches 8 bases. Germline V gene sequence: CDR1 MNHEY, CDR2 SVGAGI. The V and J ends lost 6 bases and 2 bases, in that order; junction bases with no gene match: 2. The CDR3 runs 13 residues. The CDR3 reads CASSRQGNYGYTF. The CDR3 region has the DNA TGTGCCAGCAGCCGACAGGGGAACTATGGCTACACCTTC.

The chain combines TRBV6-1 with TRBJ2-3, with 7 bases lining up with TRBD2. The trim removed 3 bases at V and 4 bases at J, leaving 7 bases unmatched. The CDR3 has 15 amino acids. The germline V gene has CDR1 MNHNS and CDR2 SASEGT. The CDR3 coding sequence is TGTGCCAGCAGTGATGGTTGGGAGGGCGCAGATACGCAGTATTTT. Protein product: CASSDGWEGADTQYF.

This clonotype was observed at least ten times. This rearrangement joins TRBV20-1 to TRBJ1-2; 10 nucleotides match TRBD1. Germline V gene sequence: CDR1 DFQATT, CDR2 SNEGSKA (reference sequence). The CDR3 is made up of 13 amino acids. Trimming cost V 6 bases and J 4 bases; bases outside gene matches: 5. The CDR3: CSAGGDRGYGYTF. CDR3 in DNA: TGCAGTGCGGGCGGGGACAGGGGCTATGGCTACACCTTC.

The sample holds many counts of this clonotype. V usage is TRBV7-2 and J usage is TRBJ2-1; D call uncertain. The CDR3 extends over 13 amino acids. Germline V CDR1 and CDR2: SGHTA, FQGNSA. V shed 5 bases and J shed 9 bases, with 14 bases lying between them. CDR3 loop: CASSPQSIGEQFF. In nucleotides, the CDR3 is TGTGCCAGCAGCCCCCAAAGCATAGGTGAGCAGTTCTTC.

The chain uses TRBV5-1 and TRBJ1-1; possible D gene TRBD1, 6 bases. There are 14 residues in the CDR3. V lost 2 bases and J 9 bases, leaving 17 bases between the germline ends. CDR1 and CDR2 (germline): SGHRS, YFSETQ. The CDR3 DNA reads TGCGCCAGCAGCTTCCCAGGGGACGGGCCTAAAGCTTTCTTT. Amino acid sequence: CASSFPGDGPKAFF.

This clonotype came up many times. The rearrangement joins TRBV27 to TRBJ2-7; unclear D gene. The CDR3 sequence is 13 residues long. Germline lookup yields CDR1 MNHEY and CDR2 SMNVEV (reference sequence). V was trimmed by 5 bases and J by 3 bases, leaving 11 bases between them. CDR3 protein: CASSPSNVYEQYF. Here the CDR3 DNA reads TGTGCCAGCAGTCCCTCCAACGTCTACGAGCAGTACTTC.

Turning to this clonotype: A read error may account for a junction end that differs from germline. The V call is TRBV20-1, the J call TRBJ2-5; 8 nucleotides align to TRBD2. CDR1 is DFQATT and CDR2 is SNEGSKA in the germline V gene (reference sequence). CDR3 length: 16 amino acids. The CDR3 loop is CSARDSREGLQEAQYF. CDR3 nucleotides: TGCAGTGCTAGAGATTCCCGGGAGGGCCTCCAAGAGGCCCAGTACTTC.

This sequence joins TRBV3-1 and TRBJ2-5, with 12 bases matching TRBD1. The DNA end favors TRBJ2-7, so the J call may be wrong. The CDR3 loop spans 15 amino acids. Germline V gene lookup returns CDR1 LGHDT and CDR2 YNNKEL (reference sequence). In nucleotides, the CDR3 is TGTGCCAGCAGCCATTCCGGGACAGGGGGCTCCGAGCAGTACTTC. It encodes CASSHSGTGGSEQYF.

V and J are TRBV20-1 and TRBJ1-5; the match to TRBD1 covers 9 bases. V shed 6 bases, J shed 5 bases, and the junction held 5 bases outside the gene matches. The CDR3 contains 13 residues. Germline values: CDR1 DFQATT, CDR2 SNEGSKA (reference sequence). The CDR3 region is CSAQRTGDQPQHF. In DNA form, the CDR3 reads TGCAGTGCCCAAAGGACAGGGGATCAGCCCCAGCATTTT.

This clonotype was counted between two and nine times. This chain uses TRBV12-3 or TRBV12-4 with TRBJ2-4; D is ambiguous. The closer fit of TRBJ2-7 to the DNA end suggests the J call may be wrong. The CDR3 spans 13 residues. CDR3 sequence: CASSFRQCYEQYF. Here the CDR3 DNA reads TGTGCCAGCAGTTTCCGCCAGTGTTACGAGCAGTACTTC.

The V and J genes are TRBV6-5 and TRBJ2-5; TRBD1 matches 7 bases. The better agreement between TRBJ2-7 and the DNA end casts doubt on the J call. Germline loops: CDR1 MNHEY, CDR2 SVGAGI. The CDR3 is made up of 14 amino acids. In DNA form, the CDR3 reads TGTGCCAGCAGTCGCGACAGGGAAAACTACGAGCAGTACGTC. Translated: CASSRDRENYEQYV.

The chain has TRBV30 and TRBJ2-7; D assignment may be TRBD1 or TRBD2 (5 bases each). The germline V gene has CDR1 GTSNPN and CDR2 SVGIG (reference sequence). Trimming stripped 5 bases from V and 1 base from J, with 18 bases between. This CDR3 contains 15 residues. The CDR3 sequence: CAWSPGRGASYEQYF. The CDR3 DNA reads as TGTGCCTGGTCGCCGGGACGCGGAGCTTCCTACGAGCAGTACTTC.

As for this clonotype: Sequence at one end of the junction differs from germline and may be a read error. The V gene is TRBV7-3, the J gene TRBJ1-2; no definite D call. Germline assignment: CDR1 SGHTA and CDR2 FQGTGA. This CDR3 is 13 amino acids long. The CDR3 DNA reads as TGTGCCAGCAGCTTAGGAGAGAACTATGGCCACACCTTC. It encodes CASSLGENYGHTF. Based on the CDR3 plus reference TRBV7-3 and TRBJ1-2, the full variable domain is GAGVSQTPSNKVTEKGKYVELRCDPISGHTALYWYRQSLGQGPEFLIYFQGTGAADDSGLPNDRFFAVRPEGSVSTLKIQRTERGDSAVYLCASSLGENYGHTFGSGTRLTVV.

Notes on this clonotype: An end of the junction differs from the germline gene, which may be a read error. The chain has TRBV28 and TRBJ2-2; D remains unclear. CDR1 is MDHEN, CDR2 SYDVKM, per germline. The CDR3 loop spans 13 amino acids. Here the CDR3 DNA reads TGTGCCAGCAGTTTTCGGAACGCCGGGGAGCTGTTTTTT. Amino acids: CASSFRNAGELFF.

J is TRBJ2-1 and V is TRBV20-1; no clear D. The V and J ends lost 0 bases and 2 bases respectively, with 8 bases between them. Germline loops: CDR1 DFQATT, CDR2 SNEGSKA (reference sequence). This CDR3 has 14 residues. Here the CDR3 DNA reads TGCAGTGCTAGAGAAAATATTCCCTACAATGAGCAGTTCTTC. It is translated as CSARENIPYNEQFF.

This clonotype has only a few counts. This could be a read error, since a much larger clone is one nucleotide away. This chain joins TRBV5-1 and TRBJ2-7, with 7 bases identical to TRBD1. Losses at the gene ends were 9 bases for V and 8 bases for J; bases not matched to a gene: 17. The germline V gene has CDR1 SGHRS and CDR2 YFSETQ. This CDR3 region has 14 residues. The chain's CDR3 is CANSSGQTSTKQYF. The CDR3 nucleotides read TGCGCCAACAGTTCGGGACAGACATCTACGAAGCAGTACTTC.

This chain uses TRBV6-1 with TRBJ2-7; no reliable D call. V was cut by 1 base and J by 2 bases, with 9 bases left in between. This CDR3 contains 14 residues. Germline CDR1 and CDR2: MNHNS and SASEGT. CDR3 nucleotide sequence: TGTGCCAGCAGTGAAGACCCAGTAACCTACGAGCAGTACTTC. Translating it yields CASSEDPVTYEQYF.